This T cell receptor (beta chain) was captured in a study of beta chain features in type 1 diabetes. A remark on this clone: Its antigen is unidentified.

cDNA synthesis used the whole RNA isolate, giving expressed TCRB sequences. The average output of naive, central memory and regulatory T cell samples was several million reads. Method: immunoSEQ multiplex PCR; TCRdb's copy keeps in-frame clones and lacks some. The table has fewer than 550,000 clones, about an eighth seen once. Study-wide results and limits: Researchers reported that naive, central memory and Treg TCRB repertoires appeared more similar in patients than in healthy donors.

Stem cell-like memory, regulatory, central memory and naive CD4+ cells were sorted via CD45RO/CCR7/CD25/CD127/CD95/CD27. This TCR derives from a woman between 18 and 30 years old in good health. The specimen sequenced was naive CD4+ T cells from blood.

The CDR3 is CASSPGLWNSYEQYF. DNA of the CDR3: TGTGCCAGCAGCCCAGGACTGTGGAACTCCTACGAGCAGTACTTC. J is TRBJ2-7 and V is TRBV7-2, with TRBD2 as a possible D gene (5 bases). Germline V gives CDR1 SGHTA, CDR2 FQGNSA. Trimming took off 5 bases at V and 0 bases at J, with 14 bases between the two ends. This CDR3 comprises 15 residues.